What follows describes a single TCR beta chain. This record comes from a study of T cell changes during pregnancy in multiple sclerosis. Here immunoSEQ multiplex PCR was the method, and the copy in TCRdb shows in-frame clones only, minus some. The sample has about 59,000 clones; roughly 92% are singletons. With V trimmed by 3 bases and J by 2 bases, 4 bases remained unmatched. From germline, CDR1 is PRHDT and CDR2 FYEKMQ (reference sequence). The CDR3 length is 14 residues. The chain uses TRBV13 and TRBJ2-7; 7 bases align to TRBD2. Sequencing used CD8+ T cells from peripheral blood mononuclear cells, obtained in the third trimester of pregnancy. The source is a female donor with multiple sclerosis, enrolled in a pregnancy study. As DNA, the CDR3 is TGTGCCAGCAGCTTTTCTAGCGGTACCTACGAGCAGTACTTC. Its protein is CASSFSSGTYEQYF.